A selection of T cell receptor beta chains follows, all from one sample in a study of human T cells and chemical hapten exposure. TCRdb itself ran the RACE reads through MiXCR, one entry per CDR3 protein. The data show just over 350,000 distinct CDR3 sequences, more than 5% seen once. Source: whole blood, taken in connection with sensitization to the hapten diphenylcyclopropenone (DPC). All receptors come from a woman younger than 30 with alopecia areata. Some clones in this sample may be carry-over from other donors' samples. CDR3s include the opening cysteine and the closing phenylalanine or tryptophan. D genes are given only for firm matches. Clone size is stated in some rows and not others, as once, few, many or a class when expanded.

v_gene	d_gene	j_gene	abundance	len	CDR3aa	CDR3nt
TRBV12-3/TRBV12-4	TRBD1	TRBJ1-5	-	15	CASSWARGLNQPQHF	TGTGCCAGCAGTTGGGCCAGGGGGCTCAATCAGCCCCAGCATTTT
TRBV20-1	TRBD1	TRBJ2-7	few	14	CSAAPGQASDEQYF	TGCAGTGCGGCTCCGGGACAGGCATCCGACGAGCAGTACTTC
TRBV7-9	-	TRBJ1-2	few	11	CASSTTGGYTF	TGTGCCAGCAGCACGACCGGCGGCTACACCTTC
TRBV18	-	TRBJ1-6	-	18	CASSPRSENSGDNSPLHF	TGTGCCAGCTCACCACGCTCAGAAAACTCCGGGGATAATTCACCCCTCCACTTT
TRBV20-1	-	TRBJ2-3	-	13	CSGSSRNTDTQYF	TGCAGTGGATCTAGTAGGAACACAGATACGCAGTATTTT
TRBV5-4	TRBD1	TRBJ2-1	many	14	CASSLGRGIYEQFF	TGTGCCAGCAGCTTGGGCAGGGGGATCTATGAGCAGTTCTTC
TRBV28	-	TRBJ1-6	many	12	CASSLEYPPLHF	TGTGCCAGCAGTTTAGAGTATCCACCCCTCCACTTT
TRBV28	-	TRBJ2-4	many	13	CASSPPPQNIQYF	TGTGCCAGCAGTCCCCCCCCTCAAAACATTCAGTACTTC
TRBV20-1	TRBD1	TRBJ1-5	-	17	CSARAGGATGGNQPQHF	TGCAGTGCTAGAGCAGGGGGCGCGACGGGGGGCAATCAGCCCCAGCATTTT
TRBV6-6	-	TRBJ2-7	-	13	CASSSPFPGEQYF	TGTGCCAGCAGTTCACCTTTCCCCGGCGAGCAGTACTTC
TRBV20-1	TRBD2	TRBJ2-3	few	15	CSARDQRGTTDTQYF	TGCAGTGCTAGAGATCAGCGGGGGACCACAGATACGCAGTATTTT
TRBV4-2	TRBD1	TRBJ2-7	many	15	CASSQAYGTGGEQYF	TGTGCCAGCAGCCAAGCGTACGGGACAGGGGGAGAGCAGTACTTC
TRBV5-5	-	TRBJ1-5	many	18	CASSLRQGMGMSNQPQHF	TGTGCCAGCAGCTTGAGGCAGGGTATGGGAATGAGCAATCAGCCCCAGCATTTT
TRBV7-3	-	TRBJ1-4	-	15	CASSLGRGTNEKLFF	TGTGCCAGCAGCTTAGGACGGGGGACTAATGAAAAACTGTTTTTT
TRBV7-3	-	TRBJ2-2	once	15	CASRSPGGDTGELFF	TGTGCCAGCAGATCACCGGGCGGGGACACCGGGGAGCTGTTTTTT
TRBV6-2/TRBV6-3	-	TRBJ2-2	many	13	CASSYQGVGELFF	TGTGCCAGCAGTTATCAGGGCGTCGGGGAGCTGTTTTTT
TRBV2	-	TRBJ2-7	-	13	CASSELGLYEQYF	TGTGCCAGCAGTGAACTGGGGTTATACGAGCAGTACTTC
TRBV12-3/TRBV12-4	TRBD1	TRBJ2-3	few	15	CASSRGTGRADTQYF	TGTGCCAGCAGTCGCGGGACAGGCAGAGCAGATACGCAGTATTTT
TRBV7-2	-	TRBJ2-1	many	14	CASSLRGLQNEQFF	TGTGCCAGCAGCTTAAGGGGACTTCAAAATGAGCAGTTCTTC
TRBV6-5	TRBD1	TRBJ1-2	many	12	CASPQQGDGYTF	TGTGCCAGCCCCCAGCAGGGGGATGGCTACACCTTC
TRBV12-3/TRBV12-4	-	TRBJ1-3	few	13	CASGLFSGNTIYF	TGTGCCAGCGGACTCTTTTCTGGAAACACCATATATTTT
TRBV9	TRBD2	TRBJ2-1	few	16	CASSVAGGRSYNEQFF	TGTGCCAGCAGCGTGGCGGGGGGACGGAGCTACAATGAGCAGTTCTTC
TRBV7-2	-	TRBJ1-6	few	13	CASSPGGNSALHF	TGTGCCAGCAGCCCTGGCGGGAATTCAGCCCTCCACTTT
TRBV20-1	-	TRBJ1-1	-	15	CSASRPPRWTTEAFF	TGCAGTGCTAGTCGGCCGCCCCGATGGACCACTGAAGCTTTCTTT
TRBV20-1	-	TRBJ2-4	-	12	CSAPPAPNIQYF	TGCAGTGCCCCCCCAGCGCCGAACATTCAGTACTTC